The 28 T cell receptor beta chains listed next were all sequenced from one sample in a study of blood T cell repertoires in COVID-19. The repertoire was sequenced with immunoSEQ multiplex PCR; TCRdb's copy has only in-frame clones and lacks some. Of 200,000 to 300,000 clones listed, about 89% are singletons. Source material: peripheral blood. These receptors were obtained from a woman aged 45 to 65 with acute or convalescent COVID-19.

The chain carries TRBV6-2 or TRBV6-3 and TRBJ2-1, with D possibly TRBD1 on 5 matching bases. There are 15 residues in the CDR3. Between the trimmed V and J ends, which lost 6 bases and 1 base, there was a span of 13 bases. Germline V gene lookup returns CDR1 MNHEY and CDR2 SVGEGT. The CDR3 nucleotides read TGTGCCAGCAGCCCTGACAGTTTGTCCTACAATGAGCAGTTCTTC. Translation gives CASSPDSLSYNEQFF.

V is TRBV11-2 and J is TRBJ1-3; D unresolved. Looked up from germline, CDR1 is SGHAT and CDR2 is FQNNGV. With 3 bases removed from V and 3 bases from J, the gap between germline ends came to 3 bases. CDR3 length: 12 amino acids. The CDR3 spells CASSFLGNTIYF. CDR3 coding DNA: TGTGCCAGCAGCTTCCTTGGAAACACCATATATTTT.

V and J are TRBV24-1 and TRBJ1-4; the D is unclear. The CDR3 totals 14 residues. CDR1 is KGHDR and CDR2 is SFDVKD in the germline V gene. V was clipped by 4 bases and J by 4 bases, with 9 bases between them. The CDR3 coding sequence is TGTGCCACCAGTGACCTCCGGGATAATGAAAAACTGTTTTTT. It specifies CATSDLRDNEKLFF.

The CDR3 nucleotides read TGTGCCAGCAGCTTAGGGGGGGCTAATGAAAAACTGTTTTTT. Translation gives CASSLGGANEKLFF. The J gene is TRBJ1-4, the V gene TRBV7-2, with D possibly matching TRBD1 (5 bases). Germline V gene data show CDR1 as SGHTA and CDR2 as FQGNSA. Trimming shortened V by 1 base and J by 3 bases, and 6 bases separated the two germline ends. The CDR3 contains 14 residues. The full variable domain, completed using reference TRBV7-2 and TRBJ1-4, is GAGVSQSPSNKVTEKGKDVELRCDPISGHTALYWYRQSLGQGLEFLIYFQGNSAPDKSGLPSDRFSAERTGGSVSTLTIQRTQQEDSAVYLCASSLGGANEKLFFGSGTQLSVL.

This clone was seen a handful of times. This specimen includes other DNA sequences encoding the same CDR3. The chain carries TRBV19 and TRBJ1-5, with 9 nucleotides matching TRBD1. Trimming at V came to 4 bases and at J to 1 base, leaving 2 bases not matched to a gene. Germline CDR1 is LNHDA and CDR2 is SQIVND (reference sequence). The CDR3 totals 15 residues. CDR3 residues: CASSTDRGSNQPQHF. CDR3 sequence (DNA): TGTGCCAGTAGTACGGACAGGGGAAGCAATCAGCCCCAGCATTTT.

This chain joins TRBV28 and TRBJ1-1; 7 positions agree with TRBD1. This CDR3 comprises 16 residues. CDR1 and CDR2 (germline): MDHEN, SYDVKM. V shed 6 bases, J shed 4 bases, and the junction held 14 bases outside the gene matches. The CDR3 DNA reads as TGTGCCAGCAGCCAAGTAGGGGGCGGGTTCGGCACTGAAGCTTTCTTT. It is translated as CASSQVGGGFGTEAFF.

This chain links TRBV5-4 with TRBJ1-4, with 9 bases matching TRBD1. Germline CDR1 is SGHNT and CDR2 is YYREEE (reference sequence). CDR3 length equals 16 residues. Germline trimming cut 4 bases from V and 0 bases from J; bases unmatched to any gene: 4. DNA for the CDR3: TGTGCCAGCAGCCAGGGACAGGGAGCAACTAATGAAAAACTGTTTTTT. Translated, it gives CASSQGQGATNEKLFF.

V gene TRBV5-1 combines with J gene TRBJ2-3, with D tentatively TRBD1 (5 bases). CDR3 size: 18 residues. CDR1 and CDR2 from the germline V gene are SGHRS and YFSETQ. V was shortened by 1 base and J by 2 bases, with 20 bases between the two germline ends. The chain's CDR3 is CASSLRAQGVRATDTQYF. The DNA of the CDR3 is TGCGCCAGCAGCTTGAGGGCCCAGGGCGTCAGGGCCACAGATACGCAGTATTTT.

The rearrangement uses TRBV5-4 and TRBJ2-1, with no clear D. CDR1 and CDR2 (germline): SGHNT, YYREEE (reference sequence). The V end lost 1 base, the J end lost 7 bases, and 9 bases lay between the germline ends. CDR3 length: 13 amino acids. The CDR3 region is CASSLSQLNEQFF. In DNA form, the CDR3 reads TGTGCCAGCAGCTTGTCCCAACTGAATGAGCAGTTCTTC.

A few counts support this clone. The chain is built from TRBV4-1 and TRBJ1-4; D perhaps matches TRBD1 (5 bases). This CDR3 has 15 amino acids. Trimming pared 3 bases from V and 8 bases from J, leaving 16 bases between. The germline V gene encodes CDR1 MGHRA and CDR2 YSYEKL. In nucleotides, the CDR3 is TGCGCCAGCAGCCAGGTGGACAAGGAGTCGGAAAAACTGTTTTTT. It codes for CASSQVDKESEKLFF.

This clone occurred once. The chain joins TRBV3-1 (or the pseudogene TRBV3-2) to TRBJ1-3; D not resolved. Deletions cut 1 base from V and 0 bases from J, with 7 bases between. The CDR3 has 15 amino acids. The germline V gene has CDR1 LGHDT and CDR2 YNNKEL (reference sequence). CDR3 nucleotide sequence: TGTGCCAGCAGCCAAGTAGTCTACTCTGGAAACACCATATATTTT. It yields the protein CASSQVVYSGNTIYF.

This chain links TRBV27 with TRBJ1-2; 9 bases map to TRBD1. This CDR3 comprises 17 residues. Germline V gives CDR1 MNHEY, CDR2 SMNVEV (reference sequence). V dropped 0 bases and J dropped 5; count of bases not matched to a gene: 10. Here the CDR3 DNA reads TGTGCCAGCAGTTTATCGGAGTCTGCACAGGGGGCATATGGCTACACCTTC. Protein sequence: CASSLSESAQGAYGYTF.

V gene TRBV28 combines with J gene TRBJ2-1, with D maybe TRBD2 (5 bases). Trimming cost V 5 bases and J 6 bases, with 20 bases left between them. The CDR3 consists of 16 residues. In germline, CDR1 is MDHEN, CDR2 SYDVKM. CDR3 nucleotides: TGTGCCAGCAGTCCCCCCGGACTCCTGCGACTCAATGAGCAGTTCTTC. It yields the protein CASSPPGLLRLNEQFF.

The chain couples TRBV28 to TRBJ2-2, with a tentative D call TRBD1 (6 bases). Trimming left V 5 bases short and J 4 bases short, with 11 bases between. The CDR3 is 14 amino acids. Looked up from germline, CDR1 is MDHEN and CDR2 is SYDVKM. The chain's CDR3 is CASSTYRATGELFF. The CDR3 coding sequence is TGTGCCAGCAGTACCTACAGGGCCACCGGGGAGCTGTTTTTT.

In this sample, this clone turned up many times. This rearrangement joins TRBV27 to TRBJ2-7, with D uncertain. The CDR3 covers 13 residues. Germline V gives CDR1 MNHEY, CDR2 SMNVEV (reference sequence). V lost 1 base to trimming and J lost 3 bases, with 7 bases between them. CDR3 coding DNA: TGTGCCAGCAGTTTATTCTCCTACTACGAGCAGTACTTC. Amino acids: CASSLFSYYEQYF.

The chain joins TRBV24-1 to TRBJ2-7; possibly TRBD1 for D (5 bases). The CDR3 runs 14 residues. Germline CDR1 is KGHDR and CDR2 is SFDVKD. Deletions cut 4 bases from V and 0 bases from J, with 9 bases between. The CDR3 spells CATSEAGNSYEQYF. The CDR3 DNA sequence: TGTGCCACCAGTGAAGCAGGGAACTCCTACGAGCAGTACTTC.

The chain employs TRBV20-1 and TRBJ1-2; D is perhaps TRBD1 (6 bases). Between the trimmed V and J ends, which lost 3 bases and 1 base, there was a span of 9 bases. The CDR3 contains 13 residues. Per germline, CDR1 DFQATT and CDR2 SNEGSKA (reference sequence). The CDR3 nucleotides read TGCAGTGCTAGTGGGGGGCTTAACTATGGCTACACCTTC. Its protein product is CSASGGLNYGYTF.

J is TRBJ1-1 and V is TRBV10-3; D may be TRBD1 (6 bases). CDR3 length: 15 amino acids. Germline V gene lookup returns CDR1 ENHRY and CDR2 SYGVKD. The V and J ends lost 7 bases and 0 bases respectively, with 15 bases between them. The CDR3 spells CAITGTSTMNTEAFF. For the CDR3, the DNA is TGTGCCATCACCGGGACAAGCACTATGAACACTGAAGCTTTCTTT.

This clone was detected once. The rearrangement uses TRBV28 and TRBJ1-5; 8 nucleotides agree with TRBD1. This CDR3 comprises 15 residues. The V gene end was trimmed by 2 bases and the J gene end by 4 bases; junction bases not matched to a gene: 4. The germline V gene has CDR1 MDHEN and CDR2 SYDVKM. CDR3 sequence: CASSLLTGGNQPQHF. The CDR3 DNA reads TGTGCCAGCAGTTTACTAACAGGGGGAAATCAGCCCCAGCATTTT.

The chain joins TRBV18 to TRBJ2-7, with TRBD1 identical over 7 bases. CDR1 and CDR2 (germline): KGHSH, LQKENI. The CDR3 sequence is 12 residues long. V lost 6 bases to trimming and J lost 5 bases; unmatched junction nucleotides: 4. CDR3 sequence (DNA): TGTGCCAGCTCTGACAGGGTACACGAGCAGTACTTC. It codes for CASSDRVHEQYF.

The V gene is TRBV18, the J gene TRBJ2-2; 14 nucleotides line up with TRBD2. CDR1 KGHSH and CDR2 LQKENI come from the germline V gene. The V gene end was trimmed by 0 bases and the J gene end by 4 bases; junction bases not matched to a gene: 1. The CDR3 is made up of 17 amino acids. CDR3 loop: CASSPPGLAGGTGELFF. The CDR3 region has the DNA TGTGCCAGCTCACCACCCGGACTAGCGGGAGGCACCGGGGAGCTGTTTTTT.

Concerning this clone: Other DNA sequences in the sample encode the same CDR3. The chain links TRBV29-1 to TRBJ1-1; D possibly corresponds to TRBD1 (6 bases). Germline loops: CDR1 SQVTM, CDR2 ANQGSEA. Between the trimmed V and J ends, which lost 1 base and 1 base, there was a span of 7 bases. The length of the CDR3 is 13 residues. CDR3 coding DNA: TGCAGCGTTGAAGCACAGGGGAACACTGAAGCTTTCTTT. It translates to CSVEAQGNTEAFF.

This rearrangement joins TRBV9 to TRBJ2-5; TRBD1 might be the D (6 bases). This CDR3 comprises 14 residues. Germline-derived CDR1 and CDR2 are SGDLS and YYNGEE. V lost 4 bases and J lost 2, with 12 bases in between. The chain's CDR3 is CASSPGQPQETQYF. DNA for the CDR3: TGTGCCAGCAGCCCCGGACAGCCACAAGAGACCCAGTACTTC.

V is TRBV3-1 (or the pseudogene TRBV3-2) and J is TRBJ1-1, with TRBD1 matching 10 bases. Germline trimming cut 2 bases from V and 5 bases from J; bases unmatched to any gene: 8. CDR3 size: 16 residues. Germline lookup yields CDR1 LGHDT and CDR2 YNNKEL (reference sequence). CDR3 nucleotide sequence: TGTGCCAGCAGCCAAAGCCGGACAGGGGGGTGGACTGAAGCTTTCTTT. Its translation: CASSQSRTGGWTEAFF.

V gene TRBV19 combines with J gene TRBJ2-7, with 11 bases lining up with TRBD2. Losses at the gene ends were 6 bases for V and 1 base for J; bases not matched to a gene: 5. The CDR3 totals 15 residues. Per the germline V gene, CDR1 is LNHDA and CDR2 is SQIVND (reference sequence). The CDR3 loop is CASRSLAGGSYEQYF. CDR3 DNA sequence: TGTGCCAGTAGGTCTTTAGCGGGAGGGTCCTACGAGCAGTACTTC.

The V gene is TRBV15, the J gene TRBJ1-6; TRBD1 might be the D (6 bases). V gave up 2 bases and J gave up 5 bases, with 7 bases separating them. The CDR3 length is 14 residues. Germline CDR1 reads LNHNV; CDR2 reads YYDKDF (reference sequence). The CDR3 coding sequence is TGTGCCACCAGCAGAACAGGGAATAATTCACCCCTCCACTTT. It codes for CATSRTGNNSPLHF.

This clone appeared a single time. J is TRBJ2-2 and V is TRBV7-2, with 11 bases lining up with TRBD2. With 5 bases clipped from V and 8 bases from J, the junction kept 7 bases outside the gene matches. Germline V gene data show CDR1 as SGHTA and CDR2 as FQGNSA. CDR3 length: 15 amino acids. The CDR3 DNA reads as TGTGCCAGCAGCCCTCCCCTAGCGGGAGGTGGGGAGCTGTTTTTT. Protein sequence: CASSPPLAGGGELFF. The variable domain in full, with the rest retrieved from reference TRBV7-2 and TRBJ2-2, is GAGVSQSPSNKVTEKGKDVELRCDPISGHTALYWYRQSLGQGLEFLIYFQGNSAPDKSGLPSDRFSAERTGGSVSTLTIQRTQQEDSAVYLCASSPPLAGGGELFFGEGSRLTVL.

The gene calls are TRBV7-9 and TRBJ2-6; 7 nucleotides align to TRBD1. With V trimmed by 5 bases and J by 1 base, 5 bases remained unmatched. Germline V gives CDR1 SEHNR, CDR2 FQNEAQ (reference sequence). The CDR3 spans 16 residues. This chain's CDR3 is CASSLLGQSGANVLTF. The CDR3 DNA is TGTGCCAGCAGCCTCTTGGGACAGTCTGGGGCCAACGTCCTGACTTTC.